Listed here are 22 T cell receptor beta chains from one sample, sequenced in a study of T cell responses to AZD1222 COVID-19 vaccine. This table comes from immunoSEQ multiplex PCR, and its TCRdb copy is limited to in-frame clones, with some not included. The sample lists tens of thousands of clones, about nine tenths occurring once. The sequences come from peripheral blood, collected 28 days after the second AZD1222 dose. The receptors were gathered from an adult who received the AZD1222 COVID-19 vaccine.

V and J are TRBV19 and TRBJ2-3, with TRBD2 matching over 10 bases. The V segment lost 3 bases and the J segment 6 bases; nucleotides outside the gene matches: 6. This CDR3 spans 15 amino acids. Germline CDR1 is LNHDA and CDR2 is SQIVND (reference sequence). DNA for the CDR3: TGTGCCAGTAGTATCCTAGCGGGAGCGGGGGATACGCAGTATTTT. Protein product: CASSILAGAGDTQYF.

V and J are TRBV28 and TRBJ1-1; no clear D gene. With 3 bases removed from V and 0 bases from J, the gap between germline ends came to 8 bases. Germline lookup yields CDR1 MDHEN and CDR2 SYDVKM. The CDR3 covers 14 residues. The CDR3 reads CASSLTDLNTEAFF. For the CDR3, the DNA is TGTGCCAGCAGTTTGACCGACTTGAACACTGAAGCTTTCTTT.

The CDR3 region is CASSLDASGRSHYEQYF. The CDR3 bases are TGTGCCAGCTCACTCGATGCTAGCGGGAGATCCCACTACGAGCAGTACTTC. The chain uses TRBV18 and TRBJ2-7; TRBD2 matches at 10 bases. The CDR3 spans 17 residues. V dropped 4 bases and J dropped 3; count of bases not matched to a gene: 12. Germline values: CDR1 KGHSH, CDR2 LQKENI.

V is TRBV5-6 and J is TRBJ1-5; unclear D gene. CDR3 length: 14 residues. Trimming removed 3 bases from V and 4 bases from J, with 11 bases in between. Looked up from germline, CDR1 is SGHDT and CDR2 is YYEEEE. CDR3 sequence reads: CASSSRIRNQPQHF. CDR3 coding DNA: TGTGCCAGCAGCTCCCGGATCCGGAATCAGCCCCAGCATTTT.

This chain connects TRBV7-9 to TRBJ1-1, with 7 bases that match TRBD1. The CDR3 is 11 amino acids. Germline V gene lookup returns CDR1 SEHNR and CDR2 FQNEAQ (reference sequence). V lost 10 bases and J lost 6; bases outside the gene matches: 5. The CDR3 loop reads CATRGGPEAFF. The CDR3 DNA is TGTGCCACCAGGGGGGGACCTGAAGCTTTCTTT.

V is TRBV28 and J is TRBJ2-7, with D maybe TRBD2 (5 bases). The CDR3 extends over 15 amino acids. V shed 4 bases and J shed 5 bases, with 18 bases lying between them. Per the germline V gene, CDR1 is MDHEN and CDR2 is SYDVKM. The DNA of the CDR3 is TGTGCCAGCAGTTCCTCCGGGATCCGGAGGAACGAGCAGTACTTC. Protein product: CASSSSGIRRNEQYF.

The chain recombines TRBV5-1 with TRBJ1-4, with D maybe TRBD1 (6 bases). The CDR3 has 19 amino acids. Germline values: CDR1 SGHRS, CDR2 YFSETQ. V was clipped by 0 bases and J by 2 bases, with 20 bases between them. CDR3 in DNA: TGCGCCAGCAGCTTGGCGGGACCACAGGGCCGCGGGACTAATGAAAAACTGTTTTTT. Its translation: CASSLAGPQGRGTNEKLFF.

The genes are TRBV5-1 and TRBJ2-7; tentatively, D is TRBD2 (5 bases). V lost 3 bases to trimming and J lost 1 base, with 14 bases between them. The CDR3 has 15 residues. CDR1 is SGHRS, CDR2 YFSETQ, per germline. Here the CDR3 DNA reads TGCGCCAGCAGCTCCCCATCGGGGAGTTCCTACGAGCAGTACTTC. This codes for CASSSPSGSSYEQYF.

The rearrangement joins TRBV14 to TRBJ2-7; D may correspond to TRBD1 or TRBD2 (5 bases each). Between the trimmed V and J ends, which lost 1 base and 8 bases, there was a span of 6 bases. This CDR3 spans 11 amino acids. Looked up from germline, CDR1 is SGHDN and CDR2 is FVKESK. CDR3 loop: CASSQGGKQYF. CDR3 DNA: TGTGCCAGCAGCCAAGGGGGGAAGCAGTACTTC.

V gene TRBV28 combines with J gene TRBJ2-7; D tentatively reads TRBD1 or TRBD2 (6 bases each). The CDR3 sequence is 17 residues long. Trimming pared 7 bases from V and 3 bases from J, leaving 25 bases between. Germline V gene sequence: CDR1 MDHEN, CDR2 SYDVKM. The chain's CDR3 is CASILKRGAGGVYEQYF. CDR3 sequence (DNA): TGTGCCAGCATCTTAAAGAGGGGGGCAGGCGGGGTCTACGAGCAGTACTTC. Looking up the rest from reference TRBV28 and TRBJ2-7 gives the full variable domain: DVKVTQSSRYLVKRTGEKVFLECVQDMDHENMFWYRQDPGLGLRLIYFSYDVKMKEKGDIPEGYSVSREKKERFSLILESASTNQTSMYLCASILKRGAGGVYEQYFGPGTRLTVT.

The chain has TRBV27 and TRBJ1-4, with 8 bases matching TRBD1. Germline-derived CDR1 and CDR2 are MNHEY and SMNVEV (reference sequence). The J segment lost 4 bases and the V segment lost 6 bases, leaving 7 bases of the junction unmatched. The CDR3 loop spans 15 amino acids. The CDR3, as DNA: TGTGCCAGCAGCGTTACAGGGGGGGTTAATGAAAAACTGTTTTTT. It is translated as CASSVTGGVNEKLFF.

This clone was observed a handful of times. The gene calls are TRBV7-8 and TRBJ2-7, with TRBD2 as a possible D gene (5 bases). Per germline, CDR1 SGHVS and CDR2 FQNEAQ. Trimming cost V 5 bases and J 3 bases, with 8 bases left between them. The CDR3 is 12 residues long. This chain's CDR3 is CASSPDFYEQYF. The CDR3 coding sequence is TGTGCCAGCAGCCCGGACTTCTACGAGCAGTACTTC.

The CDR3 DNA reads as TGTGCCAGCAGAGGGACTAGCGGAGTAGGGGCCTCGGGGGAGCAGTTCTTC. This sequence encodes CASRGTSGVGASGEQFF. The chain links TRBV2 to TRBJ2-1; TRBD2 agrees at 11 bases. The CDR3 runs to 17 residues. Germline CDR1 and CDR2: SNHLY and FYNNEI. V lost 6 bases to trimming and J lost 10 bases; unmatched junction nucleotides: 17.

This clone was counted between two and nine times. The chain carries TRBV6-5 and TRBJ2-3; TRBD2 is a possible D gene (6 bases). This CDR3 is 15 amino acids long. Germline CDR1 and CDR2: MNHEY and SVGAGI. V was clipped by 6 bases and J by 0 bases, with 13 bases between them. CDR3 nucleotides: TGTGCCAGCAGGAGGGCGGGACCTAGCACAGATACGCAGTATTTT. Its protein is CASRRAGPSTDTQYF.

This clone was detected once. The chain combines TRBV6-2 or TRBV6-3 with TRBJ1-1, with D possibly TRBD1 on 6 matching bases. This CDR3 region has 12 residues. V was trimmed by 6 bases and J by 4 bases, leaving 9 bases between them. Per the germline V gene, CDR1 is MNHEY and CDR2 is SVGEGT. CDR3 DNA: TGTGCCAGCAGCACAGGGTCCACTGAAGCTTTCTTT. As protein: CASSTGSTEAFF.

This rearrangement joins TRBV28 to TRBJ2-1, with 9 bases identical to TRBD2. CDR1 and CDR2 (germline): MDHEN, SYDVKM. V was pared by 4 bases and J by 6 bases, with 10 bases of the junction left unmatched. The CDR3 consists of 16 residues. The CDR3 is CASSSRALAGFNEQFF. The CDR3 DNA reads TGTGCCAGCAGTTCACGTGCGCTAGCGGGATTCAATGAGCAGTTCTTC.

The V gene is TRBV28, the J gene TRBJ2-6; 7 bases agree with TRBD2. Losses at the gene ends were 2 bases for V and 3 bases for J; bases not matched to a gene: 10. The CDR3 totals 18 residues. The V gene's germline CDR1 is MDHEN and CDR2 SYDVKM. Written as DNA, the CDR3 is TGTGCCAGCAGTTTAAGCGGGACCCTTGGGGTTGGGGCCAACGTCCTGACTTTC. This sequence encodes CASSLSGTLGVGANVLTF.

The chain is built from TRBV2 and TRBJ2-1; 14 bases are a match to TRBD2. Germline V gene data show CDR1 as SNHLY and CDR2 as FYNNEI. J was trimmed by 12 bases and V by 6 bases; bases with no gene match: 7. CDR3 length: 14 amino acids. The CDR3 sequence is CASRGTSGSRGQFF. DNA of the CDR3: TGTGCCAGCAGGGGGACTAGCGGGAGTCGAGGGCAGTTCTTC. Full variable domain (remainder filled in from reference TRBV2 and TRBJ2-1): EPEVTQTPSHQVTQMGQEVILRCVPISNHLYFYWYRQILGQKVEFLVSFYNNEISEKSEIFDDQFSVERPDGSNFTLKIRSTKLEDSAMYFCASRGTSGSRGQFFGPGTRLTVL.

The CDR3 DNA reads as TGTGCCAGTAGTATAGGACAGTTTGGGCAGCAGTTCTTC. Protein product: CASSIGQFGQQFF. The rearrangement joins TRBV19 to TRBJ2-1, with D possibly TRBD1 on 5 matching bases. Trimming shortened V by 1 base and J by 11 bases, and 12 bases separated the two germline ends. Germline V lookup: CDR1 LNHDA, CDR2 SQIVND (reference sequence). The CDR3 extends over 13 amino acids.

The chain employs TRBV5-1 and TRBJ1-4, with 9 nucleotides matching TRBD1. Germline assignment: CDR1 SGHRS and CDR2 YFSETQ. Losses at the gene ends were 4 bases for V and 1 base for J; bases not matched to a gene: 5. CDR3 length: 16 amino acids. For the CDR3, the DNA is TGCGCCAGCAGCCTGGGACAGGGAGGAACTAATGAAAAACTGTTTTTT. This codes for CASSLGQGGTNEKLFF.

V gene TRBV6-4 combines with J gene TRBJ2-3; 10 nucleotides agree with TRBD2. CDR3 size: 15 residues. CDR1 and CDR2 from the germline V gene are MRHNA and SNTAGT. V trimming: 4 bases; J trimming: 1 base; junction bases outside the gene matches: 2. Here the CDR3 reads CASSALAGGTDTQYF. The CDR3, as DNA: TGTGCCAGCAGTGCCCTAGCGGGAGGCACAGATACGCAGTATTTT.

The J gene is TRBJ2-7, the V gene TRBV10-3; TRBD1 agrees at 8 bases. This CDR3 is 14 amino acids long. The germline V gene has CDR1 ENHRY and CDR2 SYGVKD. J gave up 5 bases and V 4 bases, and 7 bases lay outside the gene matches. The CDR3 DNA follows: TGTGCCATCAGTGTGGGACAGGTCGGTAACGAGCAGTACTTC. Its protein product is CAISVGQVGNEQYF.